Listed here are 13 T cell receptor beta chains from one sample, sequenced in a study of OX40 agonist ivuxolimab in advanced cancers. Data came from immunoSEQ multiplex PCR; TCRdb stores just in-frame clones and leaves some out. The sample lists under 50,000 clones, almost 80% occurring once. Sequences were derived from CD4+ or CD8+ T cells sorted from blood, sampled in a trial of the OX40 agonist ivuxolimab. Source of these receptors: an adult with an advanced solid tumor such as melanoma, head and neck, liver or kidney cancer.

The V call is TRBV6-5, the J call TRBJ2-3, with 9 bases identical to TRBD2. CDR3 size: 15 residues. Germline V CDR1 and CDR2: MNHEY, SVGAGI. V was pared by 5 bases and J by 0 bases, with 3 bases of the junction left unmatched. CDR3 residues: CASSIAGDSTDTQYF. In nucleotides, the CDR3 is TGTGCCAGCAGTATAGCGGGAGATAGCACAGATACGCAGTATTTT.

The rearrangement links TRBV9 to TRBJ1-5; D is unresolved. The germline V gene encodes CDR1 SGDLS and CDR2 YYNGEE. V lost 3 bases to trimming and J lost 0 bases, with 7 bases between them. The CDR3 length is 14 residues. In DNA, the CDR3 is TGTGCCAGCAGCGCCGGAAATAGCAATCAGCCCCAGCATTTT. This codes for CASSAGNSNQPQHF.

This clone has more than one count but fewer than ten. This rearrangement joins TRBV2 to TRBJ1-1; 7 positions agree with TRBD1. Germline V gene lookup returns CDR1 SNHLY and CDR2 FYNNEI. This CDR3 is built from 13 residues. Trimming at V came to 3 bases and at J to 7 bases, leaving 5 bases not matched to a gene. DNA for the CDR3: TGTGCCAGCAGTGAGGACAGGTGGAGTGAAGCTTTCTTT. Translating it yields CASSEDRWSEAFF.

The V gene is TRBV12-5, the J gene TRBJ2-5; 10 bases agree with TRBD2. The J call may be wrong; the DNA end is better matched by TRBJ2-7. This CDR3 has 15 amino acids. Germline V gene data show CDR1 as LGHNT and CDR2 as FRNRAP. As DNA, the CDR3 is TGTGCTAGTGGTTTGTTAGCGGGAGGTTTGTACGAGCAGTACTTC. Protein product: CASGLLAGGLYEQYF.

A remark on this clone: Compared with germline, one end of the junction differs, possibly owing to a read error. V is TRBV5-8 and J is TRBJ1-1; D gene unclear. There are 17 residues in the CDR3. Germline V CDR1 and CDR2: SGHTS, YDEGEE. Here the CDR3 DNA reads TGTGCCGGCAGCTTGAGAGATCTCGCGGACCTGGACACTGAAGCTTTCTTT. It yields the protein CAGSLRDLADLDTEAFF.

This clone occurred once. The chain links TRBV4-1 to TRBJ1-5; D ambiguous. CDR3 length equals 13 residues. V shed 0 bases and J shed 4 bases, with 4 bases lying between them. CDR1 MGHRA and CDR2 YSYEKL come from the germline V gene. Here the CDR3 DNA reads TGCGCCAGCAGCCAAGACGTGAATCAGCCCCAGCATTTT. The encoded protein is CASSQDVNQPQHF.

The V call is TRBV2, the J call TRBJ1-6; a weak D match, TRBD1 (6 bases). CDR1 SNHLY and CDR2 FYNNEI come from the germline V gene. The CDR3 has 14 residues. Trimming stripped 4 bases from V and 7 bases from J, with 11 bases between. In DNA form, the CDR3 reads TGTGCCAGCAGTGCGGGGGGCGGGAATTCACCCCTCCACTTT. It translates to CASSAGGGNSPLHF.

J is TRBJ2-5 and V is TRBV25-1, with 8 bases that match TRBD1. With the DNA end fitting TRBJ2-7 better, the J assignment may be wrong. The CDR3 spans 14 residues. From germline, CDR1 is MGHDK and CDR2 SYGVNS. The CDR3 nucleotides are TGTGCCAGCAGTGATTCCGGACAGGGCTACGAGCAGTACTTC. Translated: CASSDSGQGYEQYF.

On this clone itself: The germline gene is not matched at one end of the junction; a read error may be the cause. The chain combines TRBV11-3 with TRBJ2-7; TRBD1 matches at 7 bases. CDR3 length: 15 amino acids. CDR1 and CDR2 from the germline V gene are SGHNT and YENEEA. The CDR3 DNA sequence: TGCGCCAGCAGCCAACCCACGACAGGGAACTACGAGCAGTACTTC. Translation gives CASSQPTTGNYEQYF.

CDR3 region: CASSLKPRENEQFF. CDR3 nucleotide sequence: TGTGCCAGCAGCTTAAAGCCTCGGGAGAATGAGCAGTTCTTC. The V gene is TRBV7-2, the J gene TRBJ2-1; perhaps TRBD2 as D (6 bases). CDR1 and CDR2 from the germline V gene are SGHTA and FQGNSA. The CDR3 contains 14 residues. Deletions cut 2 bases from V and 7 bases from J, with 12 bases between. The entire variable domain, with the rest obtained from reference TRBV7-2 and TRBJ2-1, is as follows: GAGVSQSPSNKVTEKGKDVELRCDPISGHTALYWYRQSLGQGLEFLIYFQGNSAPDKSGLPSDRFSAERTGGSVSTLTIQRTQQEDSAVYLCASSLKPRENEQFFGPGTRLTVL.

The J gene is TRBJ1-2, the V gene TRBV5-1; tentatively, D is TRBD1 (5 bases). The CDR3 is 19 residues long. The germline V and J ends were trimmed by 1 base and 7 bases, with 29 bases remaining between them. The germline V gene encodes CDR1 SGHRS and CDR2 YFSETQ. The CDR3 here is CASSLRGIIPYVTRVGYTF. Here the CDR3 DNA reads TGCGCCAGCAGCTTGAGGGGTATAATTCCGTATGTCACGAGGGTTGGCTACACCTTC. The entire variable domain, with the rest obtained from reference TRBV5-1 and TRBJ1-2, is as follows: KAGVTQTPRYLIKTRGQQVTLSCSPISGHRSVSWYQQTPGQGLQFLFEYFSETQRNKGNFPGRFSGRQFSNSRSEMNVSTLELGDSALYLCASSLRGIIPYVTRVGYTFGSGTRLTVV.

The rearrangement links TRBV27 to TRBJ2-3; 10 bases agree with TRBD2. This CDR3 is 17 amino acids long. The V gene end was trimmed by 1 base and the J gene end by 4 bases; junction bases not matched to a gene: 8. Germline V gene lookup returns CDR1 MNHEY and CDR2 SMNVEV (reference sequence). CDR3 sequence reads: CASSLFASGRGADTQYF. CDR3 sequence (DNA): TGTGCCAGCAGTTTATTTGCTAGCGGGAGAGGGGCAGATACGCAGTATTTT.

The chain has TRBV6-6 and TRBJ2-7; 12 nucleotides match TRBD2. There are 16 residues in the CDR3. The V gene end was trimmed by 4 bases and the J gene end by 3 bases; junction bases not matched to a gene: 7. The germline V gene encodes CDR1 MNHNY and CDR2 SVGAGI (reference sequence). The CDR3 DNA is TGTGCCAGCAGTTCATCTAGCGGGAGGGCCTACTACGAGCAGTACTTC. It yields the protein CASSSSSGRAYYEQYF.